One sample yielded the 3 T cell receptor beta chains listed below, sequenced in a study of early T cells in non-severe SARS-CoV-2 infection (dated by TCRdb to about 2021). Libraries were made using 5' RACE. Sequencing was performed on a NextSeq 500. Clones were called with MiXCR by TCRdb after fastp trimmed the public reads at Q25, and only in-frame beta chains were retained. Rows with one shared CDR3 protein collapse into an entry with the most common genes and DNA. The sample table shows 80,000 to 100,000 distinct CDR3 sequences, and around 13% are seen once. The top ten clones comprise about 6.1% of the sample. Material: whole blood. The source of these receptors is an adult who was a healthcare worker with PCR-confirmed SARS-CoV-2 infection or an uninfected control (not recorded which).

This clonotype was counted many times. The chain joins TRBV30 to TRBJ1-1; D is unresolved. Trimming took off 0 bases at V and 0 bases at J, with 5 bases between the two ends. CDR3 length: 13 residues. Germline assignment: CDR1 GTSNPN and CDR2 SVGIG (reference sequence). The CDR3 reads CAWSVYLNTEAFF. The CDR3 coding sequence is TGTGCCTGGAGTGTCTATCTGAACACTGAAGCTTTCTTT.

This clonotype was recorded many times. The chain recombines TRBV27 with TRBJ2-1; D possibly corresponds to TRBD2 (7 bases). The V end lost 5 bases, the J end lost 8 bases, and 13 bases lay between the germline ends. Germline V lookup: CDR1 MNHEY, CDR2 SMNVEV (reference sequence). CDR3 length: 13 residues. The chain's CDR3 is CASSRPGGDEQFF. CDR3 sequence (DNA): TGTGCCAGCAGTCGCCCGGGGGGCGATGAGCAGTTCTTC.

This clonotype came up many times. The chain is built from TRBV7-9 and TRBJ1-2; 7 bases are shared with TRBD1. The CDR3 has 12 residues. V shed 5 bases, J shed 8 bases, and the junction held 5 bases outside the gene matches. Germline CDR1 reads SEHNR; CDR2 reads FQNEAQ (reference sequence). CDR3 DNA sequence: TGTGCCAGCAGCACGGACAGGAAGGGCTACACCTTC. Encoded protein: CASSTDRKGYTF. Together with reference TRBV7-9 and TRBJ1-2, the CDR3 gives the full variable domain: DTGVSQNPRHKITKRGQNVTFRCDPISEHNRLYWYRQTLGQGPEFLTYFQNEAQLEKSRLLSDRFSAERPKGSFSTLEIQRTEQGDSAMYLCASSTDRKGYTFGSGTRLTVV.